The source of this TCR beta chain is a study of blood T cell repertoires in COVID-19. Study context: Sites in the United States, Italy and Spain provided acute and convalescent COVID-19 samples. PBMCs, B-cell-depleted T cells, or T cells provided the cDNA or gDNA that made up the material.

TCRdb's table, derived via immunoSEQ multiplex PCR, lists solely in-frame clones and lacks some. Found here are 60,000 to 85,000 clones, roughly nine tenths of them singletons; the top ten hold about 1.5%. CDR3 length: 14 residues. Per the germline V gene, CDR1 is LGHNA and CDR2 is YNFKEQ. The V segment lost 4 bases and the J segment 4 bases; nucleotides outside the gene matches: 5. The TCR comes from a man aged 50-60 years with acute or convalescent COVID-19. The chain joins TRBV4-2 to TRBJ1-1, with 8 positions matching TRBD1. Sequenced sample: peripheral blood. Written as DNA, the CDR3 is TGTGCCAGCAGCCCTGGACAGGGTGGCACTGAAGCTTTCTTT. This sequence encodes CASSPGQGGTEAFF.